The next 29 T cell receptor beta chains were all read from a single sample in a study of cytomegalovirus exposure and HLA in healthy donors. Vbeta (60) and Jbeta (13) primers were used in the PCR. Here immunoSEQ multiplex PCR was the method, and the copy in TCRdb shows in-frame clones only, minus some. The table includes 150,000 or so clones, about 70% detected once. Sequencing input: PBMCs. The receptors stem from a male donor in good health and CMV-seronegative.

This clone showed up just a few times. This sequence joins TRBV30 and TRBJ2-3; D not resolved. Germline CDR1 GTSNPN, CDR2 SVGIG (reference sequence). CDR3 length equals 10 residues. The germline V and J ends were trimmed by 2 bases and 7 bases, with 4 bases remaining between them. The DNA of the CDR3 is TGTGCCTGGAGTATAAATACGCAGTATTTT. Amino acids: CAWSINTQYF.

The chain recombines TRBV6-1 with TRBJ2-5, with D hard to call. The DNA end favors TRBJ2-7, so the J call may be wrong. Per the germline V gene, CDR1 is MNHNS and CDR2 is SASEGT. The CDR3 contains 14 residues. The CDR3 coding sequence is TGTGCCAGCAGTGATCAAGATAGCTCCTACGAGCAGTACTTC. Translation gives CASSDQDSSYEQYF.

DNA of the CDR3: TGTGCCAGCAGTTACATTGGCAGGGTCCCGGCCTATGGCTACACCTTC. Translation gives CASSYIGRVPAYGYTF. This sequence joins TRBV6-6 and TRBJ1-2, with D perhaps TRBD1 (5 bases). The CDR3 length is 16 residues. Between the trimmed V and J ends, which lost 2 bases and 4 bases, there was a span of 17 bases. In germline, CDR1 is MNHNY, CDR2 SVGAGI (reference sequence).

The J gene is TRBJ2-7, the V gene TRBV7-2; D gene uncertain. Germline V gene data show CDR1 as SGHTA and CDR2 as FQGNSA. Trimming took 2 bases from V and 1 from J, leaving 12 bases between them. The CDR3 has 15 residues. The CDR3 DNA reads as TGTGCCAGCAGCTTACCGTCCCGGAGTTCCTACGAGCAGTACTTC. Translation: CASSLPSRSSYEQYF.

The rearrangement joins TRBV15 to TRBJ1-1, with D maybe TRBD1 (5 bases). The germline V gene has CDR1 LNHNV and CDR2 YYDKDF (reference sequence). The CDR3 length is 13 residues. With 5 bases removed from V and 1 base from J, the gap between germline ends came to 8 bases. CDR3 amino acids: CATSQGGNTEAFF. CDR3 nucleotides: TGTGCCACCAGCCAGGGTGGGAACACTGAAGCTTTCTTT.

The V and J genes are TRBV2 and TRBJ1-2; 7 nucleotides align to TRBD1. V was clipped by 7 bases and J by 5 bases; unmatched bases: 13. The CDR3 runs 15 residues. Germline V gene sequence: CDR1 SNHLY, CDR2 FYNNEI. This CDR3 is CASTPERGGGYGYTF. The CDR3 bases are TGTGCCAGCACACCCGAGAGAGGGGGCGGGTATGGCTACACCTTC.

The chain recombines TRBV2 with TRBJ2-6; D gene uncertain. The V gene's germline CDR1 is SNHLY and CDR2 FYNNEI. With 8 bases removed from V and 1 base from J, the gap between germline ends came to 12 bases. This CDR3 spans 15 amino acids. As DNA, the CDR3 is TGTGCCAGCGTTGAGCACGAGTCTGGGGCCAACGTCCTGACTTTC. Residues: CASVEHESGANVLTF.

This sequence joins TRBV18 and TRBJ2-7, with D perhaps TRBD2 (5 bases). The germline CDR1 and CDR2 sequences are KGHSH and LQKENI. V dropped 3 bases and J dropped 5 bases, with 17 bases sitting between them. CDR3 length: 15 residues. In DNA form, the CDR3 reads TGTGCCAGCTCACCTGTGAGGGTGAGAACGGACGAGCAGTACTTC. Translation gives CASSPVRVRTDEQYF.

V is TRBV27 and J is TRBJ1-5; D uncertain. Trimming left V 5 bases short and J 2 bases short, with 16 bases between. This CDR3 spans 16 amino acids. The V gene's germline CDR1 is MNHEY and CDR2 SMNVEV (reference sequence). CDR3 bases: TGTGCCAGCAGTGAGCTACGAGTTTTGGGCAATCAGCCCCAGCATTTT. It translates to CASSELRVLGNQPQHF.

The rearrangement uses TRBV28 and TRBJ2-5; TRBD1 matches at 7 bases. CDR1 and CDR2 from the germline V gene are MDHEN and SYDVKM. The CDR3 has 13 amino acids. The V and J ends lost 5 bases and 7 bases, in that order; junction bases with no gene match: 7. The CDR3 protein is CASSEGAQGTQYF. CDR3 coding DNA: TGTGCCAGCAGTGAGGGGGCTCAGGGGACCCAGTACTTC.

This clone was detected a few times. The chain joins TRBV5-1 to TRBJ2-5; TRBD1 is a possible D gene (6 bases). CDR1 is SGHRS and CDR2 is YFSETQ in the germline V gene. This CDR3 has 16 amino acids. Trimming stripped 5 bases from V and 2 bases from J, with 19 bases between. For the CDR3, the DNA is TGCGCCAGCAGATTCGTACAGGGCCCCCTTCAAGAGACCCAGTACTTC. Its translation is CASRFVQGPLQETQYF.

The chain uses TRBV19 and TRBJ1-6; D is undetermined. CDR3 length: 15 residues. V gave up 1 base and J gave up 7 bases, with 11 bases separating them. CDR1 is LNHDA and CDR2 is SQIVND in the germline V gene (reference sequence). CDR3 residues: CASSIGAGVNSPLHF. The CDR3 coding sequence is TGTGCCAGTAGTATAGGGGCAGGCGTCAATTCACCCCTCCACTTT. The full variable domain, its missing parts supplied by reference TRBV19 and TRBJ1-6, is DGGITQSPKYLFRKEGQNVTLSCEQNLNHDAMYWYRQDPGQGLRLIYYSQIVNDFQKGDIAEGYSVSREKKESFPLTVTSAQKNPTAFYLCASSIGAGVNSPLHFGNGTRLTVT.

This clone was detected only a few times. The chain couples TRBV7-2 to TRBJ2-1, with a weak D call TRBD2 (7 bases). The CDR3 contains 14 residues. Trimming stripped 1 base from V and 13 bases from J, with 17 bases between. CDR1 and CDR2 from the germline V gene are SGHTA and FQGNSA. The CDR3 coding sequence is TGTGCCAGCAGCTTAGGGGTAGCTGGGGGGGGCCAGTTCTTC. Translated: CASSLGVAGGGQFF.

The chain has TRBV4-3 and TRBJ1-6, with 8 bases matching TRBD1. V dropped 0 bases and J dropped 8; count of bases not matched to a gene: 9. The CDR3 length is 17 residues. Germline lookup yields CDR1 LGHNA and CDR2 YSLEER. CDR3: CASSQDSRADRDSPLHF. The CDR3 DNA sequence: TGCGCCAGCAGCCAAGATAGCCGGGCGGACAGGGATTCACCCCTCCACTTT.

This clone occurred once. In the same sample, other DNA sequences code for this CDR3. The CDR3 nucleotides read TGTGCCAGCAGCGCTGGACAGGGGAGCAATCAGCCCCAGCATTTT. This gives the protein CASSAGQGSNQPQHF. The chain is built from TRBV9 and TRBJ1-5; 9 positions agree with TRBD1. Germline CDR1 SGDLS, CDR2 YYNGEE. This CDR3 has 15 residues. V gave up 3 bases and J gave up 1 base; unmatched junction bases: 2.

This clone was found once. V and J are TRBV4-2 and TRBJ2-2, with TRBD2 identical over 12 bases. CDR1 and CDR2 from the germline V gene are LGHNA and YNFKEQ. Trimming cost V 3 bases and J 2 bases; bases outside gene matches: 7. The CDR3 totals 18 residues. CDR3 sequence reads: CASSQTLLAGGNTGELFF. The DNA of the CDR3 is TGTGCCAGCAGCCAGACCCTACTAGCGGGGGGAAACACCGGGGAGCTGTTTTTT.

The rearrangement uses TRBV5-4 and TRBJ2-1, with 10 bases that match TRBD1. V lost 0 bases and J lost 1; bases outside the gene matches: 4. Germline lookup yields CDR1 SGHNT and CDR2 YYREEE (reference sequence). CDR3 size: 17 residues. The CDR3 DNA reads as TGTGCCAGCAGCTTGGGGGGGGACAGGGGATCCTACAATGAGCAGTTCTTC. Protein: CASSLGGDRGSYNEQFF.

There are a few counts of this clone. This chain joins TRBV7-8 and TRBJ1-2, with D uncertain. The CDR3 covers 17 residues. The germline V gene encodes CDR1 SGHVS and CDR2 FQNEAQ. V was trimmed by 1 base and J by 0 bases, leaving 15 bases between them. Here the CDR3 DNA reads TGTGCCAGCAGCTTAGGGGCTTCACCCGACACTAACTATGGCTACACCTTC. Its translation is CASSLGASPDTNYGYTF.

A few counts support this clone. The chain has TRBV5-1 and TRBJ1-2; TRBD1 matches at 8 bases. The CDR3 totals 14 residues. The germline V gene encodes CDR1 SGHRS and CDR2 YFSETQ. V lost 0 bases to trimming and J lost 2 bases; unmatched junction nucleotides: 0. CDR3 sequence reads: CASSLGQGNYGYTF. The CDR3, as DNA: TGCGCCAGCAGCTTGGGACAGGGGAACTATGGCTACACCTTC.

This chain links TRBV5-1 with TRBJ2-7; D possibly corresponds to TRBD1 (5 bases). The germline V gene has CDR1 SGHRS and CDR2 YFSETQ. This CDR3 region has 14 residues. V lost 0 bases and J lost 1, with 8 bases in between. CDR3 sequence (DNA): TGCGCCAGCAGCTTGGCAGGGCCGTCCTACGAGCAGTACTTC. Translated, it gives CASSLAGPSYEQYF.

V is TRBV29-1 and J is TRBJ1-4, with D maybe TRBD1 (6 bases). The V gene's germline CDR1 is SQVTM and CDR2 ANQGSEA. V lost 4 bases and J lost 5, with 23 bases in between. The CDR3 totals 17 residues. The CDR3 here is CSVAIGGAYAWNEKLFF. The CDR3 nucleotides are TGCAGCGTTGCGATAGGGGGGGCTTACGCTTGGAATGAAAAACTGTTTTTT.

DNA of the CDR3: TGCAGCGGGGGCGAAAATGAGCAGTTCTTC. As protein: CSGGENEQFF. The chain employs TRBV29-1 and TRBJ2-1; a weak D match, TRBD1 (5 bases). The CDR3 spans 10 residues. Germline values: CDR1 SQVTM, CDR2 ANQGSEA. Trimming took 7 bases from V and 7 from J, leaving 8 bases between them.

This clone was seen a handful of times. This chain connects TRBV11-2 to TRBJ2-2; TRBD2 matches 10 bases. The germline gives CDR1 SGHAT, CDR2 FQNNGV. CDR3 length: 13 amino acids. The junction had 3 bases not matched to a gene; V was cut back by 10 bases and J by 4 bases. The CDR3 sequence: CATSGGLTGELFF. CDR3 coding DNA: TGTGCCACTAGCGGGGGCCTCACCGGGGAGCTGTTTTTT.

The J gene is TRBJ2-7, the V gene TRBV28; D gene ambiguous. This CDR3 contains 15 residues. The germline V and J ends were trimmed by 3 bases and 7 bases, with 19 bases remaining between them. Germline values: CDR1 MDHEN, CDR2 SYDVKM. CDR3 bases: TGTGCCAGCAGTTTTTCCCCGCGGAAGCCTGAAGAGCAGTACTTC. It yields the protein CASSFSPRKPEEQYF.

CDR3 sequence: CASSLDGRETQYF. CDR3 nucleotide sequence: TGCGCCAGCAGCTTGGACGGGAGGGAGACCCAGTACTTC. The chain is built from TRBV5-1 and TRBJ2-5; 7 nucleotides agree with TRBD2. Germline V gives CDR1 SGHRS, CDR2 YFSETQ. The V and J ends lost 0 bases and 5 bases, in that order; junction bases with no gene match: 1. This CDR3 spans 13 amino acids.

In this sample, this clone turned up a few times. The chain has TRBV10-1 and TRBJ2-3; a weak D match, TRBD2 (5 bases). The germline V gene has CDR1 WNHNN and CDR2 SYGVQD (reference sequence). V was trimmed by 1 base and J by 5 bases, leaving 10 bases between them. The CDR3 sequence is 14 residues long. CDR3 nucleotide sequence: TGCGCCAGCAGTGAGTTTCTTCGGGGAGATACGCAGTATTTT. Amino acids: CASSEFLRGDTQYF.

The DNA for the CDR3 is TGTGCCAGCAGTTTCAGAACTAGCGGGAGGGCCAATGAGCAGTTCTTC. Amino acids: CASSFRTSGRANEQFF. The chain combines TRBV6-5 with TRBJ2-1, with TRBD2 identical over 13 bases. With 4 bases clipped from V and 6 bases from J, the junction kept 6 bases outside the gene matches. Germline CDR1 and CDR2: MNHEY and SVGAGI. The CDR3 runs 16 residues.

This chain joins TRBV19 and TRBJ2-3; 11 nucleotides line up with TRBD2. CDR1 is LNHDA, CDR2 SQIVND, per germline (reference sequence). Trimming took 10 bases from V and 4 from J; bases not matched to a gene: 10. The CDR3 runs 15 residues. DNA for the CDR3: TGTGCCACCGACGTAGCGGGAGGGGGGGCAGATACGCAGTATTTT. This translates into CATDVAGGGADTQYF.

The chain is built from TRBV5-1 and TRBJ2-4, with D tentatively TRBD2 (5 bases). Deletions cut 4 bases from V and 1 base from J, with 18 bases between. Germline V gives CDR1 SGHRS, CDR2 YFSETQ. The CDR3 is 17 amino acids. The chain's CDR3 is CASSRGSEPGAKNIQYF. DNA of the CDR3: TGCGCCAGCAGCAGAGGGAGCGAACCGGGGGCCAAAAACATTCAGTACTTC.